This TCR beta chain was obtained from a study of beta chain features in type 1 diabetes. Study-level points and caveats: High-TCR-expressing cells could be over-represented by cDNA sequencing. Whether HLA type affects TCRB rearrangement stayed undetermined in the present work.

Isolated RNA was reverse transcribed in full, so expressed TCRB transcripts were sequenced. The average output of naive, central memory and regulatory T cell samples was about 3.3 million reads. This table comes from immunoSEQ multiplex PCR, and its TCRdb copy is limited to in-frame clones, with some not included. The sample consists of roughly 180,000 clones, roughly an eighth of them appearing once. There are a few counts of this clone. The antigen is not known. Sorted CD4+ subsets: naive, central memory, regulatory, stem cell-like memory (CD45RO/CCR7/CD25/CD127/CD95/CD27 panel). This CDR3 comprises 19 residues. Per the germline V gene, CDR1 is LGHNA and CDR2 is YNFKEQ. The ends lost 0 bases at V and 4 bases at J; junction bases unmatched: 10.

This TCR was sampled from a young woman in good health. The sequencing input was central memory CD4+ T cells from blood. The chain uses TRBV4-2 and TRBJ2-1, with TRBD2 matching 12 bases. CDR3 region: CASSQDLLAGGVRYNEQFF. For the CDR3, the DNA is TGTGCCAGCAGCCAAGATTTGCTAGCGGGAGGGGTAAGGTACAATGAGCAGTTCTTC.